This TCR beta chain is from a study of human T cells and chemical hapten exposure. At the level of the study: Cases of alopecia areata, totalis or universalis occurred in a predominantly female patient group.

Trimming took off 2 bases at V and 5 bases at J, with 12 bases between the two ends. Germline CDR1 reads SGHAT; CDR2 reads FQNNGV. The CDR3 consists of 15 residues. As handled by the study authors: A per-sample median of about 100,000 TCRs was observed, with counts ranging from about 20,000 to 750,000. MiXCR, run by TCRdb on the RACE reads, gives a single entry per CDR3 protein. TCRdb, not the original authors, processed these V and J calls. The table lists roughly 84,000 distinct CDR3 sequences, over 9.5% of them singletons. Concerning this clonotype: As yet, its antigen is unknown.

Indicated time point: patch test 2, 6 weeks after DPC sensitization. Treatment reported: therapeutic diphenylcyclopropenone sensitization with weekly scalp DPC. Study-wide results and caveats: Expanded TCRs showed more large CDR3 clusters than pre-sensitization or healthy control sets. TCRs whose frequency exceeded 1 in 1000 remained the same following DPC sensitization.

This sequence joins TRBV11-2 and TRBJ2-2; D perhaps matches TRBD2 (6 bases). This sequence was found in a woman in her forties or fifties with alopecia areata. Some clones in this sample may be carry-over from other donors' samples. The sequencing used whole blood, collected in connection with sensitization to the hapten diphenylcyclopropenone (DPC). The CDR3 coding sequence is TGTGCCAGCAGCTTATACCAGGGAGGTACCGGGGAGCTGTTTTTT. It codes for CASSLYQGGTGELFF. Using reference TRBV11-2 and TRBJ2-2 for the parts outside the CDR3, the full variable domain is EAGVAQSPRYKIIEKRQSVAFWCNPISGHATLYWYQQILGQGPKLLIQFQNNGVVDDSQLPKDRFSAERLKGVDSTLKIQPAKLEDSAVYLCASSLYQGGTGELFFGEGSRLTVL.